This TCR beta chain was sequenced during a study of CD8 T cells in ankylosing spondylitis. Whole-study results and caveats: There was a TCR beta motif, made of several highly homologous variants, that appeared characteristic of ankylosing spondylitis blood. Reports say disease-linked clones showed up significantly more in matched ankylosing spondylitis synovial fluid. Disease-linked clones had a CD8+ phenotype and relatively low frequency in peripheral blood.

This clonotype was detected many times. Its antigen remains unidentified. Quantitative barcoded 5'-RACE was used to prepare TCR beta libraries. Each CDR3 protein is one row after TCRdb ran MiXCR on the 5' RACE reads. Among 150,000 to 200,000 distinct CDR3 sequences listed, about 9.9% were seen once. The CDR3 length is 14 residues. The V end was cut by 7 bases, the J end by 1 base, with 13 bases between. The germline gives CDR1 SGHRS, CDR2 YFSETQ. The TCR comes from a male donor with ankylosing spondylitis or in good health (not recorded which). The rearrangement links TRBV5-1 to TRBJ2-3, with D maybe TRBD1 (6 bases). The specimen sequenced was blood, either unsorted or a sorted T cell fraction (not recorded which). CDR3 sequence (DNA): TGCGCCAGCCACCAGGGGACGGGCACAGATACGCAGTATTTT. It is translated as CASHQGTGTDTQYF.